A single sample gave rise to the 10 T cell receptor beta chains below, sequenced in a study of blood T cell repertoires in COVID-19. TCRdb's table, derived via immunoSEQ multiplex PCR, lists solely in-frame clones and lacks some. Altogether under 250,000 clones are present, 83% being singletons, with the ten largest covering roughly 4.8%. The specimen sequenced was PBMCs or T cells enriched from blood (not recorded which). Receptor source: a woman in her forties or fifties who had been exposed to COVID-19.

The chain recombines TRBV29-1 with TRBJ2-3; D possibly corresponds to TRBD1 (5 bases). This CDR3 is 13 amino acids long. Germline V gene data show CDR1 as SQVTM and CDR2 as ANQGSEA. The ends were cut back, 4 bases at V and 2 bases at J, with 10 bases in the middle. The CDR3 loop is CSVGKGNTDTQYF. DNA of the CDR3: TGCAGCGTTGGTAAGGGGAACACAGATACGCAGTATTTT.

This clone was counted a few times. The chain employs TRBV28 and TRBJ1-5; 10 positions agree with TRBD1. Trimming removed 6 bases from V and 1 base from J; junction bases left unmatched: 9. From germline, CDR1 is MDHEN and CDR2 SYDVKM. This CDR3 is built from 17 residues. The CDR3 DNA sequence: TGTGCCAGCAGAAGGGACAGGGGCCTAGGAAGCAATCAGCCCCAGCATTTT. The encoded protein is CASRRDRGLGSNQPQHF.

The chain carries TRBV6-1 and TRBJ1-5, with 10 bases that match TRBD1. Germline-derived CDR1 and CDR2 are MNHNS and SASEGT. The CDR3 covers 16 residues. The V gene end was trimmed by 0 bases and the J gene end by 9 bases; junction bases not matched to a gene: 8. The CDR3 sequence: CASSEAPPGQGTPQHF. The DNA for the CDR3 is TGTGCCAGCAGTGAAGCTCCACCGGGACAGGGGACGCCCCAGCATTTT.

The chain couples TRBV6-5 to TRBJ1-5; 8 nucleotides align to TRBD1. CDR3 size: 14 residues. The V gene end was trimmed by 1 base and the J gene end by 7 bases; junction bases not matched to a gene: 3. The germline gives CDR1 MNHEY, CDR2 SVGAGI. This CDR3 reads CASSYYAGGQPQHF. For the CDR3, the DNA is TGTGCCAGCAGTTACTACGCAGGGGGCCAGCCCCAGCATTTT.

The rearrangement uses TRBV30 and TRBJ1-1; D is perhaps TRBD1 (6 bases). The V gene lost 5 bases and the J gene lost 3 bases, with 22 bases spanning the gap. Germline V gives CDR1 GTSNPN, CDR2 SVGIG (reference sequence). There are 16 residues in the CDR3. CDR3 DNA: TGTGCCTGGGGGGGACACCTCACGCTGGGGGACACTGAAGCTTTCTTT. The encoded protein is CAWGGHLTLGDTEAFF.

The V and J genes are TRBV5-1 and TRBJ2-7; TRBD1 might be the D (6 bases). Deletions cut 1 base from V and 1 base from J, with 9 bases between. In germline, CDR1 is SGHRS, CDR2 YFSETQ. The CDR3 is 14 amino acids. CDR3 region: CASSLTGKSYEQYF. DNA of the CDR3: TGCGCCAGCAGCTTGACAGGGAAGTCCTACGAGCAGTACTTC. The whole variable domain, filled in from reference TRBV5-1 and TRBJ2-7, reads KAGVTQTPRYLIKTRGQQVTLSCSPISGHRSVSWYQQTPGQGLQFLFEYFSETQRNKGNFPGRFSGRQFSNSRSEMNVSTLELGDSALYLCASSLTGKSYEQYFGPGTRLTVT.

V gene TRBV18 combines with J gene TRBJ1-1; 9 nucleotides match TRBD1. After removal of 7 bases from V and 3 bases from J, the junction contained 6 bases not matched to a gene. Germline V lookup: CDR1 KGHSH, CDR2 LQKENI. The CDR3 runs 14 residues. Here the CDR3 reads CASYRDRADTEAFF. The CDR3 nucleotides are TGTGCCAGCTACCGGGACAGGGCGGACACTGAAGCTTTCTTT. Full variable domain (missing parts from reference TRBV18 and TRBJ1-1): NAGVMQNPRHLVRRRGQEARLRCSPMKGHSHVYWYRQLPEEGLKFMVYLQKENIIDESGMPKERFSAEFPKEGPSILRIQQVVRGDSAAYFCASYRDRADTEAFFGQGTRLTVV.

V and J are TRBV11-2 and TRBJ1-6; 8 bases align to TRBD1. The CDR3 extends over 13 amino acids. The trim removed 5 bases at V and 12 bases at J, leaving 6 bases unmatched. The germline CDR1 and CDR2 sequences are SGHAT and FQNNGV. The CDR3 sequence: CASSGGQAVPLHF. The DNA of the CDR3 is TGTGCCAGCAGCGGGGGACAGGCGGTACCCCTCCACTTT.

The genes are TRBV19 and TRBJ1-1, with D possibly matching TRBD1 (6 bases). Germline V gives CDR1 LNHDA, CDR2 SQIVND (reference sequence). This CDR3 region has 13 residues. The V end lost 8 bases, the J end lost 0 bases, and 10 bases lay between the germline ends. The DNA of the CDR3 is TGTGCCAGTGGACAGCCCATGAACACTGAAGCTTTCTTT. This gives the protein CASGQPMNTEAFF. Drawing the rest from reference TRBV19 and TRBJ1-1, the complete variable domain is DGGITQSPKYLFRKEGQNVTLSCEQNLNHDAMYWYRQDPGQGLRLIYYSQIVNDFQKGDIAEGYSVSREKKESFPLTVTSAQKNPTAFYLCASGQPMNTEAFFGQGTRLTVV.

V and J are TRBV7-9 and TRBJ1-1; no firm D call. Germline V gene data show CDR1 as SEHNR and CDR2 as FQNEAQ (reference sequence). The CDR3 is made up of 13 amino acids. V lost 5 bases, J lost 4 bases, and 11 bases lay in between. CDR3 loop: CASSQLASTEAFF. As DNA, the CDR3 is TGTGCCAGCAGCCAATTAGCCAGCACTGAAGCTTTCTTT.